These 17 T cell receptor beta chains were all obtained from the same sample, sequenced in a study of identical twins. A single record per CDR3 protein comes from TCRdb applying MiXCR to the 5' RACE reads. The sample records around 370,000 distinct CDR3 sequences, approximately 10% being singletons. The sequenced sample was naive T cells sorted from blood. The receptors were sampled from a woman aged 45-65 years in good health.

This clonotype was counted at least ten times. The chain recombines TRBV4-2 with TRBJ1-1; D perhaps matches TRBD1 (5 bases). The germline V gene encodes CDR1 LGHNA and CDR2 YNFKEQ. CDR3 length equals 15 residues. Trimming left V 1 base short and J 5 bases short, with 14 bases between. The CDR3 is CASSQGTPGGTEAFF. For the CDR3, the DNA is TGTGCCAGCAGCCAAGGGACCCCCGGGGGAACTGAAGCTTTCTTT.

This chain joins TRBV4-1 and TRBJ2-2, with D possibly being TRBD2 (5 bases). This CDR3 is built from 15 residues. V shed 6 bases and J shed 4 bases, with 15 bases lying between them. Germline V CDR1 and CDR2: MGHRA, YSYEKL. The CDR3 coding sequence is TGCGCCAGCAGGGAGGTGGGAGTCCCCACCGGGGAGCTGTTTTTT. It is translated as CASREVGVPTGELFF.

This clonotype has just a few counts. This chain joins TRBV18 and TRBJ2-1; TRBD2 agrees at 12 bases. With V trimmed by 3 bases and J by 9 bases, 9 bases remained unmatched. Germline V gene data show CDR1 as KGHSH and CDR2 as LQKENI. The CDR3 covers 16 residues. This CDR3 reads CASSPGLAGGPGEQFF. CDR3 coding DNA: TGTGCCAGCTCACCCGGGCTAGCGGGAGGGCCGGGTGAGCAGTTCTTC.

CDR3 DNA: TGTGCCAGCAGGGACCGAGGGTTGATGAACACTGAAGCTTTCTTT. This codes for CASRDRGLMNTEAFF. The chain carries TRBV6-1 and TRBJ1-1; D gene uncertain. CDR1 is MNHNS and CDR2 is SASEGT in the germline V gene. The V and J ends lost 6 bases and 0 bases respectively, with 14 bases between them. The CDR3 runs to 15 residues.

This clonotype was recorded a few times. CDR3 residues: CASSQEIGLAGGQETQYF. The CDR3 DNA reads TGCGCCAGCAGCCAAGAAATCGGCCTAGCGGGAGGGCAAGAGACCCAGTACTTC. V is TRBV4-1 and J is TRBJ2-5; the match to TRBD2 covers 12 bases. The germline CDR1 and CDR2 sequences are MGHRA and YSYEKL. Unmatched junction bases numbered 7, after V lost 0 bases and J lost 2 bases. CDR3 length: 18 residues.

V and J are TRBV18 and TRBJ2-3; 8 nucleotides match TRBD1. The germline V gene encodes CDR1 KGHSH and CDR2 LQKENI. V lost 4 bases to trimming and J lost 6 bases; unmatched junction nucleotides: 6. The CDR3 totals 14 residues. In nucleotides, the CDR3 is TGTGCCAGCTCACGAGGACAGGGTGGGGATACGCAGTATTTT. Protein: CASSRGQGGDTQYF.

This clonotype came up many times. This chain connects TRBV15 to TRBJ2-7; no definite D call. The CDR3 runs 14 residues. Trimming stripped 1 base from V and 3 bases from J, with 10 bases between. In germline, CDR1 is LNHNV, CDR2 YYDKDF (reference sequence). The CDR3 protein is CATSRVGAHYEQYF. CDR3 in DNA: TGTGCCACCAGCAGAGTTGGCGCCCACTACGAGCAGTACTTC.

This clonotype appeared a few times. This chain connects TRBV20-1 to TRBJ2-1, with 8 nucleotides matching TRBD2. This CDR3 has 15 residues. The trim removed 6 bases at V and 4 bases at J, leaving 11 bases unmatched. The germline CDR1 and CDR2 sequences are DFQATT and SNEGSKA (reference sequence). CDR3 sequence reads: CSADPLADLYNEQFF. CDR3 DNA sequence: TGCAGTGCAGACCCACTAGCGGATCTATACAATGAGCAGTTCTTC.

V usage is TRBV20-1 and J usage is TRBJ2-1, with D possibly matching TRBD2 (6 bases). CDR1 and CDR2 from the germline V gene are DFQATT and SNEGSKA (reference sequence). Trimming took off 3 bases at V and 10 bases at J, with 16 bases between the two ends. The CDR3 totals 13 residues. CDR3 amino acids: CSARDYPGGEQFF. The CDR3 DNA reads TGCAGTGCTAGGGACTACCCCGGAGGGGAGCAGTTCTTC.

This clonotype was counted at least ten times. The V and J genes are TRBV29-1 and TRBJ1-1, with 7 bases lining up with TRBD1. J was trimmed by 8 bases and V by 4 bases; bases with no gene match: 7. From germline, CDR1 is SQVTM and CDR2 ANQGSEA. The CDR3 spans 12 residues. The CDR3 DNA reads as TGCAGCGTTGGGCAGGGGGATCTGGAAGCTTTCTTT. Amino acid sequence: CSVGQGDLEAFF.

V and J are TRBV29-1 and TRBJ2-3, with D perhaps assigned TRBD1 or TRBD2 (5 bases each). Germline V lookup: CDR1 SQVTM, CDR2 ANQGSEA. V was pared by 4 bases and J by 2 bases, with 10 bases between. There are 13 residues in the CDR3. The CDR3 loop reads CSVGGTLTDTQYF. The CDR3 DNA sequence: TGCAGCGTTGGGGGGACCCTCACAGATACGCAGTATTTT.

The chain has TRBV30 and TRBJ2-5; D unclear. The V gene's germline CDR1 is GTSNPN and CDR2 SVGIG (reference sequence). Trimming took off 0 bases at V and 5 bases at J, with 7 bases between the two ends. This CDR3 contains 12 residues. The CDR3 nucleotides read TGTGCCTGGAGTGTCTACGGCGAGACCCAGTACTTC. Translated: CAWSVYGETQYF.

This chain links TRBV5-4 with TRBJ2-5; D unresolved. This CDR3 contains 15 residues. V shed 7 bases and J shed 2 bases, with 18 bases lying between them. Germline assignment: CDR1 SGHNT and CDR2 YYREEE (reference sequence). DNA for the CDR3: TGTGCCAGCGCAAGATCCTTGGGTACTCAAGAGACCCAGTACTTC. This codes for CASARSLGTQETQYF.

This clonotype has only a few counts. The V and J genes are TRBV27 and TRBJ2-3; perhaps TRBD1 as D (6 bases). V was trimmed by 6 bases and J by 2 bases, leaving 12 bases between them. The CDR3 is 14 amino acids. Per germline, CDR1 MNHEY and CDR2 SMNVEV (reference sequence). Here the CDR3 reads CASSLTGDTDTQYF. The CDR3 region has the DNA TGTGCCAGCAGCCTGACAGGAGACACAGATACGCAGTATTTT.

V is TRBV27 and J is TRBJ2-3; D possibly corresponds to TRBD1 (5 bases). Trimming stripped 3 bases from V and 2 bases from J, with 9 bases between. CDR1 and CDR2 from the germline V gene are MNHEY and SMNVEV (reference sequence). The CDR3 sequence is 14 residues long. The CDR3 loop is CASSLGLPTDTQYF. The CDR3 nucleotides are TGTGCCAGCAGTTTGGGGCTACCCACAGATACGCAGTATTTT.

This chain links TRBV21-1 with TRBJ2-7; TRBD2 is the table's D call, not checked against the DNA. TRBV21-1 represents a pseudogene. The CDR3 consists of 15 residues. In nucleotides, the CDR3 is TGTGCCAGCAGCAAAGGGGGTAGAGGGTCCTACGAGCAGTACGTC. Protein sequence: CASSKGGRGSYEQYV.

This clonotype was seen a few times. CDR3 DNA sequence: TGCGCCAGCAGCCCCAATAAGGGGAGCTACAATGAGCAGTTCTTC. Translation: CASSPNKGSYNEQFF. V usage is TRBV5-1 and J usage is TRBJ2-1, with D perhaps matching TRBD1 or TRBD2 (5 bases each). This CDR3 contains 15 residues. CDR1 SGHRS and CDR2 YFSETQ come from the germline V gene. Trimming removed 4 bases from V and 3 bases from J, with 14 bases in between.